What follows are 22 T cell receptor beta chains derived from one specimen sequenced in a study of neurological immune-mediated disorders. From the 5' RACE reads, TCRdb called clonotypes with MiXCR, one entry per CDR3 protein. The data show 50,000 to 65,000 distinct CDR3 sequences, approximately 4.6% seen once. The sequenced material came from PBMCs. The receptor source for this set is a woman in her fifties or sixties with multiple sclerosis.

There are many counts of this clonotype. The V and J genes are TRBV20-1 and TRBJ1-2, with 9 positions matching TRBD1. The CDR3 consists of 14 residues. Germline assignment: CDR1 DFQATT and CDR2 SNEGSKA (reference sequence). Trimming removed 2 bases from V and 6 bases from J; junction bases left unmatched: 7. The CDR3 reads CSARPSGQGNGYTF. The CDR3 DNA follows: TGCAGTGCTAGACCCTCTGGACAGGGGAATGGCTACACCTTC.

This clonotype appeared many times. The chain is built from TRBV5-1 and TRBJ2-7; maybe TRBD2 (5 bases). The CDR3 length is 18 residues. Germline V gene data show CDR1 as SGHRS and CDR2 as YFSETQ. The V and J ends lost 1 base and 2 bases respectively, with 22 bases between them. CDR3 residues: CASSLRARENLITYEQYV. In DNA form, the CDR3 reads TGCGCCAGCAGCTTGAGGGCAAGGGAGAATTTGATAACCTACGAGCAGTACGTC.

This clonotype was observed a handful of times. CDR3 DNA sequence: TGTGCCAGCAGCTTAGGTGGTTCAGGGAACAATGAGCAGTTCTTC. The encoded protein is CASSLGGSGNNEQFF. V and J are TRBV7-6 and TRBJ2-1; maybe TRBD1 (5 bases). V was pared by 1 base and J by 5 bases, with 12 bases between. Germline assignment: CDR1 SGHVS and CDR2 FNYEAQ. The CDR3 has 15 residues.

The chain is built from TRBV7-9 and TRBJ2-3; no clear D gene. The V gene lost 8 bases and the J gene lost 5 bases, with 8 bases spanning the gap. Looked up from germline, CDR1 is SEHNR and CDR2 is FQNEAQ (reference sequence). This CDR3 is 11 amino acids long. The CDR3 sequence is CASRSGDTQYF. In DNA, the CDR3 is TGTGCCAGCCGTTCTGGAGATACGCAGTATTTT.

The gene calls are TRBV18 and TRBJ2-5, with 7 nucleotides matching TRBD1. J lost 5 bases, V lost 3 bases, and 6 bases had no gene match. From germline, CDR1 is KGHSH and CDR2 LQKENI. The length of the CDR3 is 14 residues. CDR3 residues: CASSPFRTGETQYF. CDR3 in DNA: TGTGCCAGCTCACCGTTCCGGACAGGCGAGACCCAGTACTTC.

This clonotype was counted only a few times. A much more abundant neighbour one base away suggests this may be a read error. J is TRBJ1-2 and V is TRBV4-1; D uncertain. Trimming removed 4 bases at V and 3 bases at J, with 12 bases between. The germline V gene has CDR1 MGHRA and CDR2 YSYEKL. The CDR3 sequence is 14 residues long. This chain's CDR3 is CASSPGKGYYGYTF. The CDR3 DNA sequence: TGCGCCAGCAGCCCCGGAAAGGGTTACTATGGCTACACCTTC.

This clonotype was picked up many times. This chain connects TRBV10-2 to TRBJ1-1; possibly TRBD1 for D (6 bases). The CDR3 loop spans 12 amino acids. Germline V gene lookup returns CDR1 WSHSY and CDR2 SAAADI. The CDR3 DNA reads as TGCGTCACGGGGGGGCTGCACACTGAAGCTTTCTTT. Translation gives CVTGGLHTEAFF.

There are many counts of this clonotype. J is TRBJ2-1 and V is TRBV28; 8 bases line up with TRBD2. The CDR3 length is 15 residues. Germline V CDR1 and CDR2: MDHEN, SYDVKM. Trimming cost V 3 bases and J 0 bases; bases outside gene matches: 1. The CDR3 DNA reads TGTGCCAGCAGTTTCGCGGGGGGCTCCTACAATGAGCAGTTCTTC. As protein: CASSFAGGSYNEQFF.

In its sample, this clonotype was seen many times. The chain has TRBV7-2 and TRBJ2-3, with D unresolved. Trimming took off 3 bases at V and 2 bases at J, with 12 bases between the two ends. Germline V gives CDR1 SGHTA, CDR2 FQGNSA. The CDR3 has 15 amino acids. In nucleotides, the CDR3 is TGTGCCAGCAGCTTGCTTACCATTCTCACAGATACGCAGTATTTT. Translation gives CASSLLTILTDTQYF.

This clonotype has at least ten counts. V gene TRBV6-2 or TRBV6-3 combines with J gene TRBJ2-5; 12 bases agree with TRBD2. Germline trimming cut 4 bases from V and 5 bases from J; bases unmatched to any gene: 5. CDR1 is MNHEY, CDR2 SVGEGT, per germline. The CDR3 extends over 15 amino acids. CDR3 sequence reads: CASSFASGGVETQYF. The CDR3 DNA reads as TGTGCCAGCAGTTTTGCTAGCGGGGGGGTCGAGACCCAGTACTTC.

This clonotype was seen ten or more times. The rearrangement links TRBV28 to TRBJ2-1; D gene unclear. CDR3 length: 11 amino acids. The V gene's germline CDR1 is MDHEN and CDR2 SYDVKM. The CDR3 sequence is CSCSSYNEQFF. CDR3 DNA: TGTAGCTGTAGCTCCTACAATGAGCAGTTCTTC.

This clonotype showed up many times. The chain uses TRBV6-1 and TRBJ1-5; D is unclear. This CDR3 has 13 amino acids. With 7 bases removed from V and 9 bases from J, the gap between germline ends came to 16 bases. Germline assignment: CDR1 MNHNS and CDR2 SASEGT. This CDR3 reads CASIRTGSWPQHF. CDR3 DNA sequence: TGTGCCAGCATTCGGACGGGGAGTTGGCCCCAGCATTTT.

The sample holds many counts of this clonotype. The rearrangement joins TRBV20-1 to TRBJ1-5; 8 bases agree with TRBD1. V lost 0 bases, J lost 5 bases, and 12 bases stayed unmatched. The CDR3 contains 17 residues. Germline V CDR1 and CDR2: DFQATT, SNEGSKA (reference sequence). For the CDR3, the DNA is TGCAGTGCTAGAGATCATGGGGCAGGGGGCTACCATCAGCCCCAGCATTTT. Translation gives CSARDHGAGGYHQPQHF.

Turning to this clonotype: This sequence may be a read error, since a much larger clone differs from it by one base. The chain is built from TRBV7-9 and TRBJ1-2; unclear D gene. Between the trimmed V and J ends, which lost 6 bases and 9 bases, there was a span of 14 bases. Germline V gives CDR1 SEHNR, CDR2 FQNEAQ (reference sequence). This CDR3 contains 12 residues. CDR3 sequence: CASRLKHGRYTF. The DNA of the CDR3 is TGTGCCAGCAGGCTCAAACATGGCCGCTACACCTTC.

This clonotype was found many times. The chain uses TRBV7-8 and TRBJ1-6; D is possibly TRBD1 (6 bases). The V end was cut by 3 bases, the J end by 3 bases, with 6 bases between. Germline CDR1 and CDR2: SGHVS and FQNEAQ. The CDR3 consists of 14 residues. CDR3 DNA: TGTGCCAGCAGCTTGGACAGCTATAATTCACCCCTCCACTTT. It is translated as CASSLDSYNSPLHF.

This clonotype was counted at least ten times. This rearrangement joins TRBV9 to TRBJ1-5; D call uncertain. V was cut by 3 bases and J by 9 bases, with 10 bases left in between. The V gene's germline CDR1 is SGDLS and CDR2 YYNGEE. CDR3 length equals 12 residues. Here the CDR3 DNA reads TGTGCCAGCAGCGGGGGTAATTCGCCCCAGCATTTT. Its protein is CASSGGNSPQHF.

In this sample, this clonotype turned up many times. V and J are TRBV5-1 and TRBJ2-2, with D possibly being TRBD1 or TRBD2 (6 bases each). V lost 4 bases to trimming and J lost 8 bases, with 18 bases between them. The CDR3 runs 15 residues. Germline CDR1 reads SGHRS; CDR2 reads YFSETQ. The CDR3 nucleotides are TGCGCCAGCAGCCGGACCGGGGGCGTGGGAGGGGAGCTGTTTTTT. Its translation is CASSRTGGVGGELFF.

This clonotype came up a few times. The genes are TRBV4-3 and TRBJ1-5; D remains unclear. Germline V gives CDR1 LGHNA, CDR2 YSLEER. Trimming removed 4 bases at V and 7 bases at J, with 8 bases between. The CDR3 consists of 12 residues. CDR3 sequence: CASSLSRQPQHF. CDR3 nucleotide sequence: TGCGCCAGCAGCCTAAGTAGGCAGCCCCAGCATTTT.

This clonotype was seen at least ten times. The chain couples TRBV20-1 to TRBJ1-2; tentatively, D is TRBD1 (6 bases). The CDR3 sequence is 12 residues long. V was pared by 3 bases and J by 7 bases, with 12 bases between. Germline lookup yields CDR1 DFQATT and CDR2 SNEGSKA (reference sequence). CDR3 protein: CSASWGLPGYTF. The CDR3 region has the DNA TGCAGTGCTAGTTGGGGGCTTCCTGGCTACACCTTC.

This clonotype showed up many times. The chain carries TRBV20-1 and TRBJ2-5; no clear D. CDR3 length: 13 amino acids. CDR1 and CDR2 (germline): DFQATT, SNEGSKA (reference sequence). Between the trimmed V and J ends, which lost 3 bases and 1 base, there was a span of 9 bases. CDR3 sequence: CSASQELQETQYF. CDR3 DNA sequence: TGCAGTGCTAGTCAGGAACTCCAAGAGACCCAGTACTTC.

This clonotype was counted ten times or more. This rearrangement joins TRBV4-2 to TRBJ2-1; D perhaps matches TRBD2 (5 bases). Deletions cut 2 bases from V and 2 bases from J, with 7 bases between. The CDR3 has 14 residues. Germline lookup yields CDR1 LGHNA and CDR2 YNFKEQ. CDR3 sequence: CASSQPGTYNEQFF. DNA for the CDR3: TGTGCCAGCAGCCAACCGGGGACCTACAATGAGCAGTTCTTC.

The chain recombines TRBV15 with TRBJ1-5; no firm D call. The CDR3 consists of 17 residues. Trimming removed 0 bases at V and 2 bases at J, with 14 bases between. Per the germline V gene, CDR1 is LNHNV and CDR2 is YYDKDF (reference sequence). CDR3 region: CATSRDFVQRGNQPQHF. CDR3 DNA: TGTGCCACCAGCAGAGATTTCGTCCAGCGAGGCAATCAGCCCCAGCATTTT.